One sample yielded the 2 T cell receptor beta chains listed below, sequenced in a study of cytomegalovirus exposure and HLA in healthy donors. PCR amplification relied on 60 Vbeta primers (plus 13 Jbeta primers). Sequencing used immunoSEQ multiplex PCR; TCRdb keeps in-frame clones, though not all of them. The profile shows some 30,000 clones, 40% to 45% of them singletons. Sequences were obtained from PBMCs. The receptors shown here come from a woman aged 45-65 years in good health and CMV-seronegative.

The chain uses TRBV7-3 and TRBJ1-2, with 8 positions matching TRBD1. CDR3 length: 14 residues. V was pared by 0 bases and J by 6 bases, with 3 bases of the junction left unmatched. CDR1 and CDR2 from the germline V gene are SGHTA and FQGTGA. This CDR3 is CASSLTSTGDGYTF. The DNA for the CDR3 is TGTGCCAGCAGCTTAACGTCGACAGGGGATGGCTACACCTTC.

The chain links TRBV6-5 to TRBJ1-2; D possibly corresponds to TRBD1 (5 bases). The CDR3 runs to 12 residues. Germline V CDR1 and CDR2: MNHEY, SVGAGI. The V and J ends lost 6 bases and 8 bases respectively, with 13 bases between them. CDR3: CASRSTGSGYTF. For the CDR3, the DNA is TGTGCCAGCAGATCAACAGGCTCCGGCTACACCTTC.